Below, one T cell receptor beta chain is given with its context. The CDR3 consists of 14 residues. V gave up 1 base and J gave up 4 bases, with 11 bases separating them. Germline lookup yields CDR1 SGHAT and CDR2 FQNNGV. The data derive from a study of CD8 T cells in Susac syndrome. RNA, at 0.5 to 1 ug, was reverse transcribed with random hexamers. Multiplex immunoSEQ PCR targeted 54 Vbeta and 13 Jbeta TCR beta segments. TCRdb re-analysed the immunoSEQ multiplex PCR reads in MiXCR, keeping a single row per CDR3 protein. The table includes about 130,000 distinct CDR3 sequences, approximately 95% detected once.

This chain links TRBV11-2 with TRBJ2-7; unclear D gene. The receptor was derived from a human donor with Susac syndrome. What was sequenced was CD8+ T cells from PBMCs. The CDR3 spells CASSLAGTQYEQYF. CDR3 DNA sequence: TGTGCCAGCAGCTTAGCGGGTACACAGTACGAGCAGTACTTC.